The 26 T cell receptor beta chains below come from one sample, sequenced in a study of beta chain features in type 1 diabetes. Expressed TCRB transcripts were sequenced, since all the RNA that had been isolated was reverse transcribed. Here immunoSEQ multiplex PCR was the method, and the copy in TCRdb shows in-frame clones only, minus some. Found here are tens of thousands of clones, approximately 50% of them singletons; the top ten hold 0.65% to 0.8%. Sample: central memory CD4+ T cells from blood. The receptor set was obtained from a woman aged 18-29 years in good health.

V and J are TRBV6-5 and TRBJ2-5, with 12 positions matching TRBD2. Germline CDR1 is MNHEY and CDR2 is SVGAGI. The CDR3 has 16 amino acids. The V segment lost 0 bases and the J segment 2 bases; nucleotides outside the gene matches: 1. The CDR3 region is CASSYSGLAGQETQYF. CDR3 coding DNA: TGTGCCAGCAGTTACTCGGGACTAGCGGGTCAAGAGACCCAGTACTTC.

This clone showed up just a few times. The V gene is TRBV28, the J gene TRBJ2-7; TRBD1 might be the D (5 bases). The V end lost 1 base, the J end lost 2 bases, and 9 bases lay between the germline ends. This CDR3 is 14 amino acids long. Looked up from germline, CDR1 is MDHEN and CDR2 is SYDVKM. CDR3 sequence reads: CASSLFGAPYEQYF. Written as DNA, the CDR3 is TGTGCCAGCAGTTTATTTGGGGCCCCCTACGAGCAGTACTTC.

This chain connects TRBV5-1 to TRBJ1-4, with 9 bases identical to TRBD1. The V and J ends lost 0 bases and 4 bases, in that order; junction bases with no gene match: 1. The V gene's germline CDR1 is SGHRS and CDR2 YFSETQ. The CDR3 spans 15 residues. The chain's CDR3 is CASSLGDRDNEKLFF. In DNA form, the CDR3 reads TGCGCCAGCAGCTTGGGGGACAGGGATAATGAAAAACTGTTTTTT.

This clone was observed a handful of times. The rearrangement links TRBV27 to TRBJ1-6; possible D gene TRBD1, 6 bases. The ends were cut back, 6 bases at V and 5 bases at J, with 20 bases in the middle. From germline, CDR1 is MNHEY and CDR2 SMNVEV (reference sequence). The CDR3 has 17 amino acids. The CDR3 loop is CASRPQTGGRNNSPLHF. CDR3 coding DNA: TGTGCCAGCAGACCCCAGACGGGGGGGCGCAATAATTCACCCCTCCACTTT.

The chain recombines TRBV18 with TRBJ2-3; 9 bases fit TRBD1. In germline, CDR1 is KGHSH, CDR2 LQKENI. The trim removed 0 bases at V and 4 bases at J, leaving 14 bases unmatched. There are 19 residues in the CDR3. CDR3 amino acids: CASSPPYGGHRGPSDTQYF. As DNA, the CDR3 is TGTGCCAGCTCACCACCGTATGGGGGCCACAGGGGGCCCTCAGATACGCAGTATTTT.

The table lists this clone with a few counts. The V call is TRBV7-9, the J call TRBJ1-4; D is perhaps TRBD1 (5 bases). Looked up from germline, CDR1 is SEHNR and CDR2 is FQNEAQ (reference sequence). The CDR3 has 15 residues. V lost 0 bases and J lost 4, with 9 bases in between. CDR3 region: CASSLAWGDNEKLFF. The CDR3 coding sequence is TGTGCCAGCAGCTTAGCGTGGGGGGATAATGAAAAACTGTTTTTT.

The rearrangement uses TRBV19 and TRBJ2-1; possible D gene TRBD1, 7 bases. The germline V gene has CDR1 LNHDA and CDR2 SQIVND (reference sequence). The V end was cut by 2 bases, the J end by 9 bases, with 8 bases between. The CDR3 is 12 residues long. CDR3 DNA: TGTGCCAGTAGTATACAGGGGGGTGAGCAGTTCTTC. This gives the protein CASSIQGGEQFF.

This clone was seen only a few times. This chain links TRBV5-1 with TRBJ1-4; 8 bases match TRBD1. Germline assignment: CDR1 SGHRS and CDR2 YFSETQ. The J segment lost 5 bases and the V segment lost 4 bases, leaving 16 bases of the junction unmatched. The CDR3 loop spans 18 amino acids. The chain's CDR3 is CASSALGGQAIINEKLFF. CDR3 sequence (DNA): TGCGCCAGCAGCGCTTTGGGGGGACAGGCGATAATAAATGAAAAACTGTTTTTT.

This clone was found once. The V and J genes are TRBV6-1 and TRBJ2-7; D remains ambiguous. The CDR3 loop spans 11 amino acids. With 6 bases removed from V and 6 bases from J, the gap between germline ends came to 9 bases. CDR1 and CDR2 from the germline V gene are MNHNS and SASEGT. The CDR3 region is CASSPFPEQYF. As DNA, the CDR3 is TGTGCCAGCAGCCCATTCCCCGAGCAGTACTTC.

This chain joins TRBV14 and TRBJ2-1; D perhaps matches TRBD1 (5 bases). This CDR3 region has 13 residues. CDR1 SGHDN and CDR2 FVKESK come from the germline V gene. V was pared by 4 bases and J by 6 bases, with 10 bases between. CDR3 coding DNA: TGTGCCAGCAGCCGCGACAGTCGCAATGAGCAGTTCTTC. As protein: CASSRDSRNEQFF.

The chain links TRBV14 to TRBJ2-2; 8 bases map to TRBD1. The CDR3 is 17 residues long. J was trimmed by 4 bases and V by 1 base; bases with no gene match: 8. Germline CDR1 and CDR2: SGHDN and FVKESK. The CDR3 nucleotides read TGTGCCAGCAGCCAAGCAGGGGGCAGGCGACCCACCGGGGAGCTGTTTTTT. This gives the protein CASSQAGGRRPTGELFF. The full variable domain, its missing parts supplied by reference TRBV14 and TRBJ2-2, is EAGVTQFPSHSVIEKGQTVTLRCDPISGHDNLYWYRRVMGKEIKFLLHFVKESKQDESGMPNNRFLAERTGGTYSTLKVQPAELEDSGVYFCASSQAGGRRPTGELFFGEGSRLTVL.

This clone came up a few times. The chain combines TRBV28 with TRBJ1-4; TRBD1 is a possible D gene (5 bases). Looked up from germline, CDR1 is MDHEN and CDR2 is SYDVKM. Trimming cost V 4 bases and J 4 bases, with 25 bases left between them. The CDR3 has 19 residues. The CDR3 is CASSSFDTRVSTFNEKLFF. The CDR3 DNA reads TGTGCCAGCAGTTCCTTTGATACCAGGGTTTCTACCTTTAATGAAAAACTGTTTTTT.

The CDR3 here is CASSQGRQGSTDTEAFF. CDR3 nucleotides: TGTGCCAGCAGCCAAGGTCGACAGGGGTCCACAGACACTGAAGCTTTCTTT. V is TRBV4-2 and J is TRBJ1-1, with 8 bases aligning to TRBD1. The length of the CDR3 is 17 residues. In germline, CDR1 is LGHNA, CDR2 YNFKEQ. V was pared by 1 base and J by 3 bases, with 10 bases of the junction left unmatched.

This sequence joins TRBV5-6 and TRBJ1-2, with 10 positions matching TRBD1. J lost 3 bases, V lost 4 bases, and 9 bases had no gene match. This CDR3 contains 16 residues. Germline lookup yields CDR1 SGHDT and CDR2 YYEEEE. Here the CDR3 reads CASSPPGTGVHYGYTF. CDR3 nucleotides: TGTGCCAGCAGCCCCCCTGGGACAGGGGTCCACTATGGCTACACCTTC.

V gene TRBV19 combines with J gene TRBJ1-5; D is possibly TRBD1 (5 bases). Trimming shortened V by 4 bases and J by 2 bases, and 9 bases separated the two germline ends. The CDR3 extends over 14 amino acids. Germline CDR1 LNHDA, CDR2 SQIVND (reference sequence). CDR3 DNA: TGTGCCAGTAGTAATACGGGGGGCAATCAGCCCCAGCATTTT. Translating it yields CASSNTGGNQPQHF.

This clone has more than one count but fewer than ten. This chain joins TRBV30 and TRBJ2-7, with 9 bases lining up with TRBD2. From germline, CDR1 is GTSNPN and CDR2 SVGIG (reference sequence). V trimming: 3 bases; J trimming: 0 bases; junction bases outside the gene matches: 6. CDR3 length: 15 residues. CDR3 amino acids: CAWSRTSVSSYEQYF. The CDR3 coding sequence is TGTGCCTGGAGCCGGACTAGCGTGAGCTCCTACGAGCAGTACTTC.

This clone was seen a handful of times. The rearrangement uses TRBV20-1 and TRBJ2-5, with a weak D call TRBD2 (5 bases). CDR3 length: 11 residues. Germline loops: CDR1 DFQATT, CDR2 SNEGSKA (reference sequence). V lost 5 bases and J lost 11, with 15 bases in between. The DNA for the CDR3 is TGCAGTGCTGATGGGCGAGCGGAGCAGTACTTC. Protein: CSADGRAEQYF.

This clone was seen a single time. The chain combines TRBV4-2 with TRBJ2-7, with 9 bases lining up with TRBD2. This CDR3 is built from 15 residues. Trimming at V came to 4 bases and at J to 2 bases, leaving 6 bases not matched to a gene. Looked up from germline, CDR1 is LGHNA and CDR2 is YNFKEQ. In DNA form, the CDR3 reads TGTGCCAGCAGCCCTAGCGGGGACACTACCTACGAGCAGTACTTC. It codes for CASSPSGDTTYEQYF.

The V call is TRBV6-5, the J call TRBJ2-7; no clear D gene. CDR1 is MNHEY and CDR2 is SVGAGI in the germline V gene. The CDR3 loop spans 13 amino acids. V dropped 4 bases and J dropped 2 bases, with 9 bases sitting between them. The CDR3 DNA reads as TGTGCCAGCAGTTTATATAGAGCCTACGAGCAGTACTTC. It translates to CASSLYRAYEQYF.

This clone was observed a handful of times. This chain links TRBV6-1 with TRBJ1-2, with 7 bases matching TRBD1. The J segment lost 2 bases and the V segment lost 5 bases, leaving 5 bases of the junction unmatched. Germline assignment: CDR1 MNHNS and CDR2 SASEGT. The CDR3 runs to 14 residues. The CDR3 nucleotides are TGTGCCAGCAGTCAAGGGGGCGCGAACTATGGCTACACCTTC. Amino acids: CASSQGGANYGYTF.

In DNA form, the CDR3 reads TGCAGCGTGGACCTAGCGGGATTCAGAGTTCACCATCAATACAATGAGCAGTTCTTC. Amino acid sequence: CSVDLAGFRVHHQYNEQFF. The V call is TRBV29-1, the J call TRBJ2-1; 9 bases align to TRBD2. Per germline, CDR1 SQVTM and CDR2 ANQGSEA. The CDR3 loop spans 19 amino acids. The trim removed 6 bases at V and 4 bases at J, leaving 22 bases unmatched.

On this clone itself: This specimen includes other DNA sequences encoding the same CDR3. V is TRBV29-1 and J is TRBJ1-2; weak D call: TRBD1 (5 bases). Germline CDR1 is SQVTM and CDR2 is ANQGSEA. This CDR3 is built from 12 residues. V was trimmed by 7 bases and J by 5 bases, leaving 14 bases between them. Here the CDR3 reads CSGETKGYGYTF. Written as DNA, the CDR3 is TGCAGCGGCGAGACCAAGGGGTATGGCTACACCTTC.

The chain uses TRBV19 and TRBJ2-2; weak D call: TRBD1 (5 bases). Between the trimmed V and J ends, which lost 6 bases and 7 bases, there was a span of 21 bases. Germline V lookup: CDR1 LNHDA, CDR2 SQIVND (reference sequence). The CDR3 spans 16 residues. The DNA for the CDR3 is TGTGCCAGTAGGGGCTGGCAGGGCGGAAATAACGGGGAGCTGTTTTTT. The encoded protein is CASRGWQGGNNGELFF. Full variable domain (outside the CDR3, taken from reference TRBV19 and TRBJ2-2): DGGITQSPKYLFRKEGQNVTLSCEQNLNHDAMYWYRQDPGQGLRLIYYSQIVNDFQKGDIAEGYSVSREKKESFPLTVTSAQKNPTAFYLCASRGWQGGNNGELFFGEGSRLTVL.

This clone has only a few counts. This rearrangement joins TRBV11-2 to TRBJ2-1; 7 bases line up with TRBD1. The V and J ends lost 0 bases and 0 bases, in that order; junction bases with no gene match: 2. The germline V gene encodes CDR1 SGHAT and CDR2 FQNNGV. The CDR3 consists of 16 residues. CDR3 sequence: CASSLEPGGSYNEQFF. The CDR3 DNA reads TGTGCCAGCAGCTTAGAGCCAGGGGGCTCCTACAATGAGCAGTTCTTC. Combining the CDR3 with reference TRBV11-2 and TRBJ2-1 gives the whole variable domain EAGVAQSPRYKIIEKRQSVAFWCNPISGHATLYWYQQILGQGPKLLIQFQNNGVVDDSQLPKDRFSAERLKGVDSTLKIQPAKLEDSAVYLCASSLEPGGSYNEQFFGPGTRLTVL.

In its sample, this clone was seen a few times. This chain connects TRBV7-6 to TRBJ1-1, with D uncertain. V was pared by 1 base and J by 7 bases, with 10 bases between. CDR1 SGHVS and CDR2 FNYEAQ come from the germline V gene. The CDR3 sequence is 13 residues long. The CDR3 nucleotides read TGTGCCAGCAGCTTAGGGGGAGTCTTTGAAGCTTTCTTT. Translated: CASSLGGVFEAFF. Based on the CDR3 plus reference TRBV7-6 and TRBJ1-1, the full variable domain is GAGVSQSPRYKVTKRGQDVALRCDPISGHVSLYWYRQALGQGPEFLTYFNYEAQQDKSGLPNDRFSAERPEGSISTLTIQRTEQRDSAMYRCASSLGGVFEAFFGQGTRLTVV.

The chain is built from TRBV19 and TRBJ2-7; 9 bases align to TRBD1. The CDR3 is made up of 12 amino acids. V lost 8 bases to trimming and J lost 7 bases; unmatched junction nucleotides: 6. Germline V lookup: CDR1 LNHDA, CDR2 SQIVND (reference sequence). In DNA, the CDR3 is TGTGCCAGTGGGGACAGGGCGGAGGAGCAGTACTTC. It translates to CASGDRAEEQYF.